What follows are 8 T cell receptor beta chains derived from one specimen sequenced in a study of T cell changes during pregnancy in multiple sclerosis. Only in-frame clones appear in the TCRdb table, and some are missing; sequencing was by immunoSEQ multiplex PCR. The table shows under 60,000 clones, with 92% occurring only once. The sequencing here drew on CD4+ T cells from peripheral blood mononuclear cells, taken after pregnancy. Receptor source: a female donor with multiple sclerosis, enrolled in a pregnancy study.

Details on this clone: This CDR3 is also generated by other DNA sequences in the sample. V is TRBV4-3 and J is TRBJ1-2; D perhaps matches TRBD1 (6 bases). The CDR3 sequence is 14 residues long. Germline CDR1 LGHNA, CDR2 YSLEER. The ends were cut back, 3 bases at V and 5 bases at J, with 13 bases in the middle. The CDR3 DNA reads as TGCGCCAGCAGCCAGGTCTCGGACAGATATGGCTACACCTTC. This gives the protein CASSQVSDRYGYTF.

The CDR3 spells CASSPNARGGLEQYF. The CDR3 DNA follows: TGTGCCAGCTCACCAAATGCAAGGGGCGGCCTCGAGCAGTACTTC. V and J are TRBV18 and TRBJ2-7; D might be TRBD1 (5 bases). The CDR3 runs to 15 residues. The V end lost 2 bases, the J end lost 6 bases, and 17 bases lay between the germline ends. CDR1 is KGHSH, CDR2 LQKENI, per germline.

The chain couples TRBV7-9 to TRBJ2-7, with TRBD2 matching over 12 bases. Germline trimming cut 5 bases from V and 6 bases from J; bases unmatched to any gene: 2. The CDR3 contains 13 residues. The V gene's germline CDR1 is SEHNR and CDR2 FQNEAQ (reference sequence). The CDR3 bases are TGTGCCAGCAGCCGACTAGCGGGAGTCGAGCAGTACTTC. Translating it yields CASSRLAGVEQYF.

In nucleotides, the CDR3 is TGTGCCAGCAGCCTAGGACTAGCGGCCAATGGTGAGCAGTTCTTC. The encoded protein is CASSLGLAANGEQFF. The rearrangement links TRBV7-9 to TRBJ2-1; TRBD2 agrees at 10 bases. CDR1 and CDR2 (germline): SEHNR, FQNEAQ (reference sequence). J lost 9 bases, V lost 5 bases, and 10 bases had no gene match. This CDR3 has 15 amino acids.

The V gene is TRBV23-1, the J gene TRBJ2-5; 7 bases align to TRBD1. TRBV23-1 has ORF status, its function being uncertain. The CDR3 is 13 amino acids. After removal of 6 bases from V and 4 bases from J, the junction contained 5 bases not matched to a gene. The CDR3 loop is CASSRQGRETQYF. The DNA for the CDR3 is TGCGCCAGCAGCCGACAGGGAAGAGAGACCCAGTACTTC.

This clone has just one count. The rearrangement joins TRBV5-8 to TRBJ1-5; perhaps TRBD1 as D (5 bases). V lost 4 bases and J 3 bases, leaving 14 bases between the germline ends. CDR1 is SGHTS and CDR2 is YDEGEE in the germline V gene. CDR3 size: 15 residues. Here the CDR3 reads CASSSRGVNNQPQHF. The CDR3 DNA reads as TGTGCCAGCAGCAGTCGGGGGGTGAACAATCAGCCCCAGCATTTT.

V is TRBV7-9 and J is TRBJ2-1; tentatively, D is TRBD1 (6 bases). The CDR3 has 15 residues. Germline assignment: CDR1 SEHNR and CDR2 FQNEAQ (reference sequence). Deletions cut 1 base from V and 8 bases from J, with 15 bases between. CDR3: CASSLVRGTPDEQFF. The CDR3 DNA follows: TGTGCCAGCAGCTTAGTCAGGGGAACGCCTGATGAGCAGTTCTTC.

This sequence joins TRBV5-4 and TRBJ2-3, with 12 bases matching TRBD2. The CDR3 extends over 15 amino acids. J gave up 5 bases and V 4 bases, and 5 bases lay outside the gene matches. Germline V gene lookup returns CDR1 SGHNT and CDR2 YYREEE (reference sequence). The DNA for the CDR3 is TGTGCCAGCAGCCTAGCGGGAGGGCCTCTAGATACGCAGTATTTT. This gives the protein CASSLAGGPLDTQYF.